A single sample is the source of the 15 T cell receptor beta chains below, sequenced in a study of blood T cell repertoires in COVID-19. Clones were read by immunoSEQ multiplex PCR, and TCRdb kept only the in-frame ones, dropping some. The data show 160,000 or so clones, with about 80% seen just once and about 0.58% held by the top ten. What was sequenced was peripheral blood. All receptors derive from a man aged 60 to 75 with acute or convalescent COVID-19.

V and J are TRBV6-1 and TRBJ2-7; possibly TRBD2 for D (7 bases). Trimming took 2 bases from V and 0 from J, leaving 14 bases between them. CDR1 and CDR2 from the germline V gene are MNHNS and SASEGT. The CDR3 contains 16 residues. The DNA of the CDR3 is TGTGCCAGCAGTGAACAAACGGGGGGCAGCTCCTACGAGCAGTACTTC. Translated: CASSEQTGGSSYEQYF.

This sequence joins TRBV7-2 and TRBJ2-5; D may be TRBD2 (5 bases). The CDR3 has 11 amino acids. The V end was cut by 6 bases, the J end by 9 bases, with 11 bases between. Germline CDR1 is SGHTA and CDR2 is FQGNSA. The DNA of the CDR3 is TGTGCCAGCAGAGCGGAAGAAGCCCAGTACTTC. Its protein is CASRAEEAQYF.

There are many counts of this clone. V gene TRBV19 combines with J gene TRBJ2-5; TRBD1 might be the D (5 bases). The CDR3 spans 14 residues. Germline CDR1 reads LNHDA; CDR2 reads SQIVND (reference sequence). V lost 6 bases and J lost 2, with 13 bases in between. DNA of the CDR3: TGTGCCAGTAGGCCGACAGACTCACAAGAGACCCAGTACTTC. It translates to CASRPTDSQETQYF.

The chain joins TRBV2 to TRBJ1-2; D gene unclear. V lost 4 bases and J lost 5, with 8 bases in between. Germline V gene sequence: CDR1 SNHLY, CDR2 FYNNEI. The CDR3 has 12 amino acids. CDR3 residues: CASSGLTYGYTF. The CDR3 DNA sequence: TGTGCCAGCAGTGGACTTACATATGGCTACACCTTC.

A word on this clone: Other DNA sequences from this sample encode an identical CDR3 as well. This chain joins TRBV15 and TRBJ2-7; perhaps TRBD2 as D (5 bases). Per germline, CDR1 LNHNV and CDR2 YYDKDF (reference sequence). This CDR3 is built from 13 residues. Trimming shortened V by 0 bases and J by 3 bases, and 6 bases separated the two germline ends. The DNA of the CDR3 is TGTGCCACCAGCAGAGATGGAGGCTACGAGCAGTACTTC. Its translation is CATSRDGGYEQYF.

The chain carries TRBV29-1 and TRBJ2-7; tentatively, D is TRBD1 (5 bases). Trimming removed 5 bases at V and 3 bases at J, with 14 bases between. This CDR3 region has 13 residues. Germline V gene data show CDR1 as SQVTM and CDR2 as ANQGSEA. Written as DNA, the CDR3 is TGCAGCGTTATCCAGGGAATTTACTACGAGCAGTACTTC. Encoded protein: CSVIQGIYYEQYF.

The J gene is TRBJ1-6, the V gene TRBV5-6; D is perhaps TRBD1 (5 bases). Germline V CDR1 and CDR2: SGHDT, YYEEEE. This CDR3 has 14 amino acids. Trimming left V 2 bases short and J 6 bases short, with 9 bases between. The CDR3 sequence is CASSFGGGNSPLHF. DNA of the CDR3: TGTGCCAGCAGCTTCGGGGGTGGTAATTCACCCCTCCACTTT.

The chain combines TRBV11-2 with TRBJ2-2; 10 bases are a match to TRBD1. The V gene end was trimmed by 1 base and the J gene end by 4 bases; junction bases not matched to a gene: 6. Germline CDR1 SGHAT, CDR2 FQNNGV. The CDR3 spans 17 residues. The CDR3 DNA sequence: TGTGCCAGCAGCTTAGTCCCGGGACAGGGGTTCACCGGGGAGCTGTTTTTT. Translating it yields CASSLVPGQGFTGELFF.

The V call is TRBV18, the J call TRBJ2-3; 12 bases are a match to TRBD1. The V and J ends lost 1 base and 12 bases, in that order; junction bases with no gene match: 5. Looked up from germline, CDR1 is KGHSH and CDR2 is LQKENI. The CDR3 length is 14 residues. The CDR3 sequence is CASSPQGQGAEQYF. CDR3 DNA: TGTGCCAGCTCACCACAGGGACAGGGGGCCGAACAGTATTTT.

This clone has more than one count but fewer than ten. CDR3 protein: CASSPSGRVQETQYF. In DNA, the CDR3 is TGTGCCAGCAGCCCATCCGGCAGGGTACAAGAGACCCAGTACTTC. The V gene is TRBV9, the J gene TRBJ2-5, with D possibly matching TRBD1 (5 bases). The CDR3 sequence is 15 residues long. CDR1 is SGDLS and CDR2 is YYNGEE in the germline V gene. Trimming took 4 bases from V and 2 from J, leaving 15 bases between them.

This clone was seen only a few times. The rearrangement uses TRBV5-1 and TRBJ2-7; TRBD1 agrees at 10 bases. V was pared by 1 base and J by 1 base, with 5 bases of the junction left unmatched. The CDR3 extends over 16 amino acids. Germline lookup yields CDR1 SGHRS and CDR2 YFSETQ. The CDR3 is CASSLQGTGASYEQYF. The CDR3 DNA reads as TGCGCCAGCAGCTTGCAGGGGACAGGGGCATCCTACGAGCAGTACTTC.

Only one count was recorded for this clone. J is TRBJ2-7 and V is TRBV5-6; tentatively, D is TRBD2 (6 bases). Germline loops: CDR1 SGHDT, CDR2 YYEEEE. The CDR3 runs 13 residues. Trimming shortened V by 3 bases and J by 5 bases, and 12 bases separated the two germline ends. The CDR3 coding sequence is TGTGCCAGCAGCTGGAGGACTATGGACGAGCAGTACTTC. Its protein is CASSWRTMDEQYF.

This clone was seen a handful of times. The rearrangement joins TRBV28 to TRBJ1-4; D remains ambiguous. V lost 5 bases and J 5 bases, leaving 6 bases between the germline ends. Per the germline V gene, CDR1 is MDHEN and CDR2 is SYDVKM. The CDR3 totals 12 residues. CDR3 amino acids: CASSAGNEKLFF. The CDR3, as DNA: TGTGCCAGCAGTGCGGGGAATGAAAAACTGTTTTTT.

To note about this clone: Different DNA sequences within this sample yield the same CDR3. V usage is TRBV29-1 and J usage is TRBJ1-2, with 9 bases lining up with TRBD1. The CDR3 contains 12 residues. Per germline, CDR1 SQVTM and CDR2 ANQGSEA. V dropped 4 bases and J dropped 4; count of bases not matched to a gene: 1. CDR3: CSVAGQGYGYTF. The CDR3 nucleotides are TGCAGCGTTGCGGGACAGGGCTATGGCTACACCTTC.

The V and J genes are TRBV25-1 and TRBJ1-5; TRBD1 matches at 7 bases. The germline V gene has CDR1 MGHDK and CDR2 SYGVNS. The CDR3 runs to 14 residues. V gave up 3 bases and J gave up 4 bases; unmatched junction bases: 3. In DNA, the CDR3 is TGTGCCAGCAGTGAGAACAGGGGAAATCAGCCCCAGCATTTT. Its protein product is CASSENRGNQPQHF.